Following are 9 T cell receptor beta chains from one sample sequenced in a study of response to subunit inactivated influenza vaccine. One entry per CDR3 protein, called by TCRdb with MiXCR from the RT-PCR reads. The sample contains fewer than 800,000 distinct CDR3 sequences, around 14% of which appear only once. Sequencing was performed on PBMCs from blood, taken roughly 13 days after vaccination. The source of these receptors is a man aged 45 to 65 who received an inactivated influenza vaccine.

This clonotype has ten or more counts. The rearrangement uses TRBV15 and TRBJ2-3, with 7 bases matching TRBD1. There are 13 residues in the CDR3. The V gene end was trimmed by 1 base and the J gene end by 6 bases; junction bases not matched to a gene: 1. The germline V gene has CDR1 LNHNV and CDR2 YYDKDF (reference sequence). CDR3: CATSRGQGDTQYF. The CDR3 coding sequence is TGTGCCACCAGCAGAGGACAGGGTGATACGCAGTATTTT.

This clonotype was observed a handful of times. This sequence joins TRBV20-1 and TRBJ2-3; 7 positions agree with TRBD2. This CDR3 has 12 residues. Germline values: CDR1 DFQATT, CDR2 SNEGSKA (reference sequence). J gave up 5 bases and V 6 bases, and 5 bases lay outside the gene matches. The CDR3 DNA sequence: TGCAGTGCCGCGGGAGCGGTAGATACGCAGTATTTT. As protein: CSAAGAVDTQYF.

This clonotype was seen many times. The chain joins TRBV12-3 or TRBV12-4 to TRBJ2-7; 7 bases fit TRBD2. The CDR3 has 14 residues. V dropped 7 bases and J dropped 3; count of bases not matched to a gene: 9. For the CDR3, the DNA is TGTGCCAGCAACTTGGGGGGGAAGGACTACGAGCAGTACTTC. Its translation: CASNLGGKDYEQYF.

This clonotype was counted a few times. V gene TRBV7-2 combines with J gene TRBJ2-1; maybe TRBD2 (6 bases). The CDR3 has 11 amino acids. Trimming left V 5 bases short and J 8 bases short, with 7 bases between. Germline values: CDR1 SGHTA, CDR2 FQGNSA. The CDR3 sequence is CASSGGYEQFF. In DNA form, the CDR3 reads TGTGCCAGCAGCGGAGGGTATGAGCAGTTCTTC.

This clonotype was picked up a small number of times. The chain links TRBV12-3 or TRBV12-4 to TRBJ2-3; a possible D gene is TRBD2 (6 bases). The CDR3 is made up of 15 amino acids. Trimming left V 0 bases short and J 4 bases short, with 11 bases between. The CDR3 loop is CASSLARRAPDTQYF. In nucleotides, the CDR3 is TGTGCCAGCAGTTTAGCGAGGAGGGCCCCAGATACGCAGTATTTT.

In DNA form, the CDR3 reads TGCAGTGCTAGAGATAACACGGATAACTTCTACGAGCAGTACTTC. It encodes CSARDNTDNFYEQYF. The V and J genes are TRBV20-1 and TRBJ2-7; no firm D call. CDR3 length: 15 amino acids. Trimming stripped 0 bases from V and 3 bases from J, with 15 bases between. CDR1 is DFQATT, CDR2 SNEGSKA, per germline (reference sequence).

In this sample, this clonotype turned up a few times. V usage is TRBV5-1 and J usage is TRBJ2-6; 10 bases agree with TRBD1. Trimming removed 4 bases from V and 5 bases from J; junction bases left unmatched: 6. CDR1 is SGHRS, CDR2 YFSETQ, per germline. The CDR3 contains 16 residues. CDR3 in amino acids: CASSPDRGSRANVLTF. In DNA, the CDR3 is TGCGCCAGCAGCCCGGACAGGGGGAGCAGGGCCAACGTCCTGACTTTC.

The CDR3: CASTLGTYEQYF. CDR3 coding DNA: TGTGCCAGCACGTTAGGAACCTACGAGCAGTACTTC. V gene TRBV6-1 combines with J gene TRBJ2-7, with D uncertain. V lost 7 bases and J lost 2, with 9 bases in between. CDR3 length: 12 amino acids. Germline CDR1 reads MNHNS; CDR2 reads SASEGT.

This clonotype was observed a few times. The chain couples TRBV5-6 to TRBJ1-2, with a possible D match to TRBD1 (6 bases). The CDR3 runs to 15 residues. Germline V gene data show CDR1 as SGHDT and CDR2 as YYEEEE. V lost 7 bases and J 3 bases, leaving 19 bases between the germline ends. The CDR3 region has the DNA TGTGCCAGCCTCAAGGACAGTATTATGGACTATGGCTACACCTTC. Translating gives CASLKDSIMDYGYTF.